This T cell receptor beta chain was obtained from a study of cytomegalovirus exposure and HLA in healthy donors. Use of 60 Vbeta and 13 Jbeta primers characterized the PCR. The table came from immunoSEQ multiplex PCR; TCRdb's copy has only in-frame clones and leaves some out. Of approximately 100,000 clones listed, less than 80% are singletons. Study-wide findings and caveats: Analysis was performed later, and it showed HLA-associated TCR beta chains to be more clonally expanded than equally common others.

Germline lookup yields CDR1 KGHSH and CDR2 LQKENI. This CDR3 has 14 residues. Trimming pared 3 bases from V and 5 bases from J, leaving 10 bases between. This clone was counted between two and nine times. Its antigen is undetermined. The chain is built from TRBV18 and TRBJ2-2, with D perhaps matching TRBD1 (6 bases). This TCR derives from a man aged 55 to 70 in good health and CMV-seronegative. Sample: PBMCs. The CDR3 DNA reads TGTGCCAGCTCACCTGGGGGCGCGACCGGGGAGCTGTTTTTT. It yields the protein CASSPGGATGELFF. Using reference TRBV18 and TRBJ2-2 for the parts outside the CDR3, the full variable domain is NAGVMQNPRHLVRRRGQEARLRCSPMKGHSHVYWYRQLPEEGLKFMVYLQKENIIDESGMPKERFSAEFPKEGPSILRIQQVVRGDSAAYFCASSPGGATGELFFGEGSRLTVL.